This T cell receptor (beta chain) was identified in a study of cytomegalovirus exposure and HLA in healthy donors. The study's findings and limits: Investigators reported 150 to 200 TCR beta chains as tied to cytomegalovirus. Later genetic work tied a missense DCLRE1C variant to beta-chain V and J trimming. Reportedly, TCR beta sequences accurately predicted HLA-A and HLA-B alleles in most subjects. For presence/absence analyses, sequencing depth was assumed to be roughly uniform across donors.

The CDR3 has 14 residues. V was pared by 6 bases and J by 2 bases, with 11 bases between. Germline V gives CDR1 LNHDA, CDR2 SQIVND (reference sequence). PCR used 60 Vbeta primers and 13 Jbeta primers. TCRdb keeps only in-frame clones here, not all; method: immunoSEQ multiplex PCR. The repertoire consists of 240,000 or so clones, with about 86% occurring once and the leading ten covering around 8.3%. Remarks on this clone: As yet, its antigen is unknown.

Source material: PBMCs. This TCR was recovered from a woman aged 60 to 75 in good health and CMV-seropositive. V and J are TRBV19 and TRBJ1-5; no clear D. The CDR3 region has the DNA TGTGCCAGTAGCCCCTACACAGGCAATCAGCCCCAGCATTTT. Translated, it gives CASSPYTGNQPQHF.